These T cell receptor beta chains were read from a single sample in a study of shared clonotypes between healthy human individuals. Clones were read by immunoSEQ multiplex PCR, and TCRdb kept only the in-frame ones, dropping some. This sample carries 2 million or so clones, 85% to 95% of them seen once, and the ten largest clones take 0.13%. Material for sequencing was naive CD4+ T cells sorted from blood. The receptors shown here come from a man in his late teens or twenties in good health. Each CDR3 is given with its conserved first and last residue. Each record gives: J gene, clone size, D gene, V gene, CDR3 DNA, CDR3 protein. The D gene is left open where the match is weak. Where a row states a size, it is once, few, many or the class of an expanded clone; other rows omit it.

>TRBJ2-1|-|TRBD2|TRBV7-9
TGTGCCAGCAGCCCCCAGGGACTAGCGGGAGACCATGAGCAGTTCTTC
CASSPQGLAGDHEQFF
>TRBJ1-2|-|-|TRBV2
TGTGCCAGCAGTGTGGAAACAGGGACTTATGGCTACACCTTC
CASSVETGTYGYTF
>TRBJ2-5|-|-|TRBV18
TGTGCCAGCTCACCAAGGGGGGGCTTATCGGAGACCCAGTACTTC
CASSPRGGLSETQYF
>TRBJ2-1|-|TRBD1|TRBV5-4
TGTGCCAGCAGCTTGGCCGGACAGGAGTCCTACAATGAGCAGTTCTTC
CASSLAGQESYNEQFF
>TRBJ2-3|-|TRBD2|TRBV5-1
TGCGCCAGCAGCTTGGGACTAGCGGAAGGAGCAGATACGCAGTATTTT
CASSLGLAEGADTQYF
>TRBJ2-1|once|-|TRBV7-2
TGTGCCAGCAGCTCATCTAGCGTGGGCTCCTACAATGAGCAGTTCTTC
CASSSSSVGSYNEQFF
>TRBJ1-6|-|-|TRBV30
TGTGCCTGGAGTGAAACAGGGTCACCCCTCCACTTT
CAWSETGSPLHF
>TRBJ2-1|-|TRBD2|TRBV10-2
TGCGCCAGCATGTCAAAAGCGGGAGGGAGTACCAGTTACAATGAGCAGTTCTTC
CASMSKAGGSTSYNEQFF
>TRBJ2-7|-|-|TRBV19
TGTGCCAGTTTGCCCTCGGCAGGTAGCTCCTACGAGCAGTACTTC
CASLPSAGSSYEQYF
>TRBJ2-3|-|-|TRBV5-1
TGCGCCAGCAGCTTGGCCTCGCGACCCAGCACAGATACGCAGTATTTT
CASSLASRPSTDTQYF
>TRBJ1-1|-|-|TRBV18
TGTGCCAGCTCACCTGTCGCGAACACTGAAGCTTTCTTT
CASSPVANTEAFF
>TRBJ1-6|-|TRBD1|TRBV5-1
TGCGCCAGCAGCTCTGGGACAGGGGGGAATTCACCCCTCCACTTT
CASSSGTGGNSPLHF
>TRBJ2-2|-|TRBD2|TRBV4-3
TGCGCCAGCAGCCAACTCGGACTAGCGGGCACCGGGGAGCTGTTTTTT
CASSQLGLAGTGELFF
>TRBJ1-3|-|TRBD1|TRBV4-1
TGCGCCAGCAGCCAAGAAACTGTGACAGGGTTTTCTGGAAACACCATATATTTT
CASSQETVTGFSGNTIYF